This TCR beta chain emerged from a study of shared clonotypes between healthy human individuals. Study at large: Each donor had three CD4 naive, three CD4 memory, two CD8 naive and one CD8 memory plate. Study-wide results and limits: Despite large depth, sorted-subset datasets appeared incompletely sequenced. Clonotypes shared by all four donors outscored non-shared clonotypes in generation probability.

Sequenced by immunoSEQ multiplex PCR; TCRdb stores in-frame clones only, minus some. Of 2.3 million or so clones listed, more than 85% are singletons. On this clone itself: Its antigen is currently unknown.

Germline CDR1 is SGHDT and CDR2 is YYEEEE. The CDR3 contains 14 residues. V lost 5 bases, J lost 4 bases, and 15 bases lay in between. Both subsets, CD45RA+ naive and CD45RA-negative memory, were split from the CD4+ cells. The J gene is TRBJ1-2, the V gene TRBV5-6; D is perhaps TRBD1 (6 bases). This clonotype was sampled from a man in his late teens or twenties in good health. Some clones in this sample may be carry-over from other donors' samples. Sequencing was performed on naive CD4+ T cells from PBMCs. This sample's subset: CD45RA+ positively selected. The CDR3 DNA follows: TGTGCCAGCAGTACCTACAGGGTTCTCTATGGCTACACCTTC. Translating gives CASSTYRVLYGYTF. The complete variable domain, with remaining parts taken from reference TRBV5-6 and TRBJ1-2, reads DAGVTQSPTHLIKTRGQQVTLRCSPKSGHDTVSWYQQALGQGPQFIFQYYEEEERQRGNFPDRFSGHQFPNYSSELNVNALLLGDSALYLCASSTYRVLYGYTFGSGTRLTVV.